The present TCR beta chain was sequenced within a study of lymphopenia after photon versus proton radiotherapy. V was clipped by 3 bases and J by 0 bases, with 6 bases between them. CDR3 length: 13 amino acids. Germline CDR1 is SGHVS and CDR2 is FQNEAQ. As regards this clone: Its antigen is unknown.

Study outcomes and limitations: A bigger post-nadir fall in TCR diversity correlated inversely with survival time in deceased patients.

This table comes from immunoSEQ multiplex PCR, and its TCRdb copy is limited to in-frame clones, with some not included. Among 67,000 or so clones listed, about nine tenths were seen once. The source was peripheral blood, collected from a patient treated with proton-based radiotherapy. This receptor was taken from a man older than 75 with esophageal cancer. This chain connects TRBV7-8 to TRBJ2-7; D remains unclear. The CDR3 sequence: CASSLESSYEQYF. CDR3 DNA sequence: TGTGCCAGCAGCTTGGAGTCCTCCTACGAGCAGTACTTC. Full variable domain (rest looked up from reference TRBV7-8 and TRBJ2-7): GAGVSQSPRYKVAKRGQDVALRCDPISGHVSLFWYQQALGQGPEFLTYFQNEAQLDKSGLPSDRFFAERPEGSVSTLKIQRTQQEDSAVYLCASSLESSYEQYFGPGTRLTVT.